The source of this TCR beta chain is a study of T cell changes during pregnancy in multiple sclerosis. The assay was immunoSEQ multiplex PCR, and TCRdb's table has in-frame clones only and misses some. The sample yields around 80,000 clones, approximately 95% seen once. From germline, CDR1 is LNHDA and CDR2 SQIVND (reference sequence). Deletions cut 6 bases from V and 5 bases from J, with 20 bases between. The CDR3 spans 16 residues. The input for sequencing was peripheral blood, taken in the second trimester of pregnancy. The TCR originated in a female donor in good health, enrolled as a control in a pregnancy study. The V gene is TRBV19, the J gene TRBJ1-5; possibly TRBD1 for D (5 bases). The CDR3 loop is CASSGGDGVYDQPQHF. In DNA, the CDR3 is TGTGCCAGTAGCGGGGGGGACGGGGTGTACGATCAGCCCCAGCATTTT.